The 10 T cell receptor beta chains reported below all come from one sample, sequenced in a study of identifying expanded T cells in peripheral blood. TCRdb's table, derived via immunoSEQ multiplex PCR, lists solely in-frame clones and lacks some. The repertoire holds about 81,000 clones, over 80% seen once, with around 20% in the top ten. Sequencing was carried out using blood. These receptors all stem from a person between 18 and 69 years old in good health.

The CDR3 region has the DNA TGTGCCAGCAGCGTAGCGGGGAGCTCTGGAAACACCATATATTTT. Encoded protein: CASSVAGSSGNTIYF. V is TRBV9 and J is TRBJ1-3; no firm D call. CDR1 is SGDLS and CDR2 is YYNGEE in the germline V gene. The V end lost 0 bases, the J end lost 0 bases, and 7 bases lay between the germline ends. There are 15 residues in the CDR3. The full variable domain, with the rest looked up from reference TRBV9 and TRBJ1-3, is DSGVTQTPKHLITATGQRVTLRCSPRSGDLSVYWYQQSLDQGLQFLIQYYNGEERAKGNILERFSAQQFPDLHSELNLSSLELGDSALYFCASSVAGSSGNTIYFGEGSWLTVV.

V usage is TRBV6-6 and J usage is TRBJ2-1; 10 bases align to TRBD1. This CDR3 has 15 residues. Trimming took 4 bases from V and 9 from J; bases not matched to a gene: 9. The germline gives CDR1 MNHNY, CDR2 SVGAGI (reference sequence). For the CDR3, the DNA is TGTGCCAGCAGTTCGCGGGGACAGGGGAGTACTGAGCAGTTCTTC. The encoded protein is CASSSRGQGSTEQFF.

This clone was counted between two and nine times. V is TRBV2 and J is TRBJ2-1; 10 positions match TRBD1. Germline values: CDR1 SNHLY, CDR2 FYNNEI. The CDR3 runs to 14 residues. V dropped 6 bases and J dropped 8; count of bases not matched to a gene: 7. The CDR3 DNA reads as TGTGCCAGCAGGCCGGGACAGGGGATCGATGAGCAGTTCTTC. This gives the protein CASRPGQGIDEQFF.

This chain's CDR3 is CASSSIAGESDTQYF. The CDR3 nucleotides are TGCGCCAGCAGCTCAATAGCGGGAGAGTCAGATACGCAGTATTTT. This chain links TRBV5-1 with TRBJ2-3, with 9 positions matching TRBD2. The CDR3 runs to 15 residues. Germline V CDR1 and CDR2: SGHRS, YFSETQ. Trimming removed 3 bases from V and 4 bases from J; junction bases left unmatched: 6.

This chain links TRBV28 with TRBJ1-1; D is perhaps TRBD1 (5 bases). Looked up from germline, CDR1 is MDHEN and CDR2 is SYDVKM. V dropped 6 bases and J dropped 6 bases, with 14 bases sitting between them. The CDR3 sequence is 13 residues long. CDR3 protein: CASSPGGVAEAFF. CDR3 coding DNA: TGTGCCAGCAGCCCCGGGGGAGTGGCTGAAGCTTTCTTT.

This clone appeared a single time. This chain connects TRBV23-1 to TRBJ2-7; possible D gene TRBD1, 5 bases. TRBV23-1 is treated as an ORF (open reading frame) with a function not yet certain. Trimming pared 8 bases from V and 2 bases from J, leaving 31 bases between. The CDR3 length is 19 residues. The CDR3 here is CASFQKARGSVIRPYEQYF. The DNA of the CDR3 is TGCGCCAGCTTTCAAAAAGCAAGGGGAAGTGTGATCCGTCCCTACGAGCAGTACTTC.

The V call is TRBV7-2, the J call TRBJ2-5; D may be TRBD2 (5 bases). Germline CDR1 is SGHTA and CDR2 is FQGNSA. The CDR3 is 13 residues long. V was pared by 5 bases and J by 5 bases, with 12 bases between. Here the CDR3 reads CASSRPGVETQYF. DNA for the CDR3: TGTGCCAGCAGCCGGCCCGGGGTTGAGACCCAGTACTTC. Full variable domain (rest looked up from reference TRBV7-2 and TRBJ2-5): GAGVSQSPSNKVTEKGKDVELRCDPISGHTALYWYRQSLGQGLEFLIYFQGNSAPDKSGLPSDRFSAERTGGSVSTLTIQRTQQEDSAVYLCASSRPGVETQYFGPGTRLLVL.

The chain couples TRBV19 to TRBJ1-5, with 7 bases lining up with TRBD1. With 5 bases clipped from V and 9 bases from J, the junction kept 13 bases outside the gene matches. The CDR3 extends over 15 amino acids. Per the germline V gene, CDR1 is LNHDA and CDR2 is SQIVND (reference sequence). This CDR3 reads CASSAEDRPIPPQHF. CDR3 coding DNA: TGTGCCAGTAGTGCGGAGGACAGGCCGATCCCGCCCCAGCATTTT.

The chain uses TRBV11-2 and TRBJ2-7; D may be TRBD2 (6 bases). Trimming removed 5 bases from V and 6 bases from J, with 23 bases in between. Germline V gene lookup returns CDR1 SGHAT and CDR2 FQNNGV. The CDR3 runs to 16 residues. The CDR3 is CASSTRETSRGSEQYF. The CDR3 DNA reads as TGTGCCAGCAGCACCCGCGAGACTAGTCGAGGTTCCGAGCAGTACTTC.

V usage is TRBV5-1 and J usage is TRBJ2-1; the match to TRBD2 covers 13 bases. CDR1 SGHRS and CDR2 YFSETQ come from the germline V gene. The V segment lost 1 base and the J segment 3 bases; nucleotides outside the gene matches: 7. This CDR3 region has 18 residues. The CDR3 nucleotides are TGCGCCAGCAGCTTGATTACTAGCGGGAGGGCAAACTACAATGAGCAGTTCTTC. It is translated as CASSLITSGRANYNEQFF.